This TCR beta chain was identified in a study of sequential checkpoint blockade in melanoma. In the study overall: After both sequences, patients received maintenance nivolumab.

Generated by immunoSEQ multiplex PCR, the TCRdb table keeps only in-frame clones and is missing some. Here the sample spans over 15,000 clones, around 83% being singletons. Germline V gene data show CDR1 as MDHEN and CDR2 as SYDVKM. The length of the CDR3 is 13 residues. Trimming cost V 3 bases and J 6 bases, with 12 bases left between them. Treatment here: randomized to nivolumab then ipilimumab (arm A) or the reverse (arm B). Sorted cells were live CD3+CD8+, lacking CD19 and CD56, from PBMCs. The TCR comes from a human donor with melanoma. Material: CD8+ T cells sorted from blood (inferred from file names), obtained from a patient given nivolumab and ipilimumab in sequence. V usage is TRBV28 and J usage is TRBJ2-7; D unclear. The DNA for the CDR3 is TGTGCCAGCAGTTTGACTCCGGTGGGCGAGCAGTACTTC. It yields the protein CASSLTPVGEQYF. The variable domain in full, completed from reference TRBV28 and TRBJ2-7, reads DVKVTQSSRYLVKRTGEKVFLECVQDMDHENMFWYRQDPGLGLRLIYFSYDVKMKEKGDIPEGYSVSREKKERFSLILESASTNQTSMYLCASSLTPVGEQYFGPGTRLTVT.